What follows are 30 T cell receptor beta chains derived from one specimen sequenced in a study of blood T cell repertoires in COVID-19. Sequencing was performed with immunoSEQ multiplex PCR; in TCRdb, only in-frame clones are kept and a portion is missing. The data contain about 380,000 clones, 88% of them seen just once; the ten biggest clones take up about 1.1%. Sample: PBMCs or T cells enriched from blood (not recorded which). These TCRs come from a young woman who had recovered from COVID-19.

The chain links TRBV6-5 to TRBJ2-4; perhaps TRBD1 as D (9 bases). This CDR3 is built from 15 residues. V lost 6 bases and J 3 bases, leaving 15 bases between the germline ends. Germline V gene lookup returns CDR1 MNHEY and CDR2 SVGAGI. CDR3 sequence (DNA): TGTGCCAGCAGCCGGGGGGGACAGGGCAAAAACATTCAGTACTTC. Translating it yields CASSRGGQGKNIQYF.

The chain couples TRBV6-5 to TRBJ1-6, with a possible D match to TRBD1 (5 bases). Germline CDR1 and CDR2: MNHEY and SVGAGI. The germline V and J ends were trimmed by 2 bases and 7 bases, with 15 bases remaining between them. This CDR3 has 16 residues. DNA of the CDR3: TGTGCCAGCAGTTACCGGGCAGGGATGCGAAATTCACCCCTCCACTTT. Protein sequence: CASSYRAGMRNSPLHF.

The chain is built from TRBV7-6 and TRBJ1-5; the D is unclear. V was cut by 2 bases and J by 4 bases, with 12 bases left in between. This CDR3 comprises 15 residues. From germline, CDR1 is SGHVS and CDR2 FNYEAQ. This chain's CDR3 is CASSLYWGGNQPQHF. The CDR3, as DNA: TGTGCCAGCAGCTTATATTGGGGAGGGAATCAGCCCCAGCATTTT.

V usage is TRBV30 and J usage is TRBJ2-3; the match to TRBD1 covers 12 bases. Germline V gives CDR1 GTSNPN, CDR2 SVGIG (reference sequence). Trimming removed 0 bases from V and 1 base from J; junction bases left unmatched: 8. The CDR3 is 18 residues long. DNA of the CDR3: TGTGCCTGGAGTGTAACCCGGGACAGGGGGCTCGGCACAGATACGCAGTATTTT. This codes for CAWSVTRDRGLGTDTQYF.

This clone was recorded a few times. The chain employs TRBV6-4 and TRBJ2-1; D might be TRBD2 (6 bases). Germline assignment: CDR1 MRHNA and CDR2 SNTAGT. The CDR3 runs 14 residues. V was pared by 3 bases and J by 0 bases, with 6 bases between. CDR3 sequence (DNA): TGTGCCAGCAGTGAAGCGGGCTCCTACAATGAGCAGTTCTTC. Encoded protein: CASSEAGSYNEQFF.

The chain employs TRBV9 and TRBJ1-4; D unclear. Trimming shortened V by 0 bases and J by 6 bases, and 12 bases separated the two germline ends. The CDR3 has 15 residues. Per the germline V gene, CDR1 is SGDLS and CDR2 is YYNGEE. DNA for the CDR3: TGTGCCAGCAGCGTAGGCGGCGTCGGGGATGAAAAACTGTTTTTT. This codes for CASSVGGVGDEKLFF.

V is TRBV25-1 and J is TRBJ1-2, with a tentative D call TRBD1 (5 bases). CDR1 MGHDK and CDR2 SYGVNS come from the germline V gene. The germline V and J ends were trimmed by 7 bases and 1 base, with 10 bases remaining between them. The CDR3 covers 13 residues. The CDR3 nucleotides read TGTGCCAGCATGTCCGGGGGTAACTATGGCTACACCTTC. Its translation is CASMSGGNYGYTF.

V is TRBV30 and J is TRBJ1-1, with D possibly matching TRBD1 (5 bases). Germline V gene sequence: CDR1 GTSNPN, CDR2 SVGIG (reference sequence). There are 13 residues in the CDR3. Trimming shortened V by 1 base and J by 2 bases, and 8 bases separated the two germline ends. CDR3 amino acids: CAWSDQGNTEAFF. In DNA, the CDR3 is TGTGCCTGGAGTGACCAGGGAAACACTGAAGCTTTCTTT.

The chain links TRBV2 to TRBJ1-1; unclear D gene. The CDR3 extends over 16 amino acids. The V end lost 6 bases, the J end lost 2 bases, and 19 bases lay between the germline ends. Looked up from germline, CDR1 is SNHLY and CDR2 is FYNNEI. CDR3 protein: CASRIAGVALNTEAFF. CDR3 coding DNA: TGTGCCAGCAGGATTGCCGGGGTCGCCTTAAACACTGAAGCTTTCTTT.

The chain uses TRBV19 and TRBJ1-4; 7 nucleotides line up with TRBD1. The germline V gene encodes CDR1 LNHDA and CDR2 SQIVND (reference sequence). This CDR3 has 15 residues. Trimming took 10 bases from V and 7 from J; bases not matched to a gene: 15. CDR3 coding DNA: TGTGCCACTATGGGTGGAGGGGGCTTAGGTGAAAAACTGTTTTTT. Translated: CATMGGGGLGEKLFF.

The chain recombines TRBV7-2 with TRBJ2-7; 7 bases fit TRBD1. The J segment lost 6 bases and the V segment lost 1 base, leaving 3 bases of the junction unmatched. The CDR3 extends over 13 amino acids. Germline V gene data show CDR1 as SGHTA and CDR2 as FQGNSA. CDR3 coding DNA: TGTGCCAGCAGCTTAGAGGCAGGGGGCGAGCAGTACTTC. It is translated as CASSLEAGGEQYF. Complete variable domain (other parts from reference TRBV7-2 and TRBJ2-7): GAGVSQSPSNKVTEKGKDVELRCDPISGHTALYWYRQSLGQGLEFLIYFQGNSAPDKSGLPSDRFSAERTGGSVSTLTIQRTQQEDSAVYLCASSLEAGGEQYFGPGTRLTVT.

In the case of this clone: Different DNA sequences within this sample yield the same CDR3. The chain carries TRBV5-1 and TRBJ2-7; TRBD2 might be the D (5 bases). CDR3 length equals 14 residues. Germline lookup yields CDR1 SGHRS and CDR2 YFSETQ. V was trimmed by 0 bases and J by 3 bases, leaving 10 bases between them. The CDR3 sequence: CASSLEAGSYEQYF. The DNA of the CDR3 is TGCGCCAGCAGCTTGGAGGCGGGCAGCTACGAGCAGTACTTC.

The J gene is TRBJ1-2, the V gene TRBV13, with TRBD1 as a possible D gene (6 bases). V was shortened by 7 bases and J by 5 bases, with 17 bases between the two germline ends. The CDR3 totals 14 residues. Germline-derived CDR1 and CDR2 are PRHDT and FYEKMQ (reference sequence). The CDR3 loop is CASKTGGRRYGYTF. The CDR3 bases are TGTGCCAGCAAAACCGGGGGGCGCCGTTATGGCTACACCTTC.

In this sample, this clone turned up a few times. The V and J genes are TRBV4-1 and TRBJ1-3; D is unresolved. V was shortened by 4 bases and J by 6 bases, with 22 bases between the two germline ends. Germline CDR1 reads MGHRA; CDR2 reads YSYEKL. This CDR3 is 17 amino acids long. This CDR3 reads CASSPRSSLLVENTIYF. In nucleotides, the CDR3 is TGCGCCAGCAGCCCTAGAAGTTCGTTACTGGTGGAAAACACCATATATTTT.

Details on this clone: This specimen includes other DNA sequences encoding the same CDR3. In nucleotides, the CDR3 is TGTGCCAGCAGTGAAGGTCCATACGAGCAGTACTTC. This encodes CASSEGPYEQYF. J is TRBJ2-7 and V is TRBV2, with D uncertain. V was pared by 1 base and J by 4 bases, with 5 bases between. Per germline, CDR1 SNHLY and CDR2 FYNNEI. The CDR3 loop spans 12 amino acids.

In this sample, this clone turned up once. The same CDR3 also results from other DNA sequences found in this sample. The V call is TRBV11-2, the J call TRBJ2-7; 10 bases agree with TRBD1. J lost 4 bases, V lost 5 bases, and 2 bases had no gene match. The CDR3 sequence is 13 residues long. The germline gives CDR1 SGHAT, CDR2 FQNNGV. The CDR3 reads CASSTGQGYEQYF. CDR3 sequence (DNA): TGTGCCAGCAGCACGGGACAGGGGTACGAGCAGTACTTC.

CDR3 residues: CASSLEGVQPQHF. Written as DNA, the CDR3 is TGTGCCAGCTCACTCGAGGGGGTTCAGCCCCAGCATTTT. The V gene is TRBV18, the J gene TRBJ1-5; a weak D match, TRBD1 (6 bases). Germline V gives CDR1 KGHSH, CDR2 LQKENI. Trimming took 4 bases from V and 6 from J, leaving 10 bases between them. CDR3 size: 13 residues.

The chain joins TRBV2 to TRBJ1-2, with unresolved D. The CDR3 consists of 12 residues. Germline lookup yields CDR1 SNHLY and CDR2 FYNNEI. In DNA, the CDR3 is TGTGCGGGCGGGGTGGATGGCTATGGCTACACCTTC. This sequence encodes CAGGVDGYGYTF.

The chain couples TRBV9 to TRBJ1-1, with D unclear. The V and J ends lost 0 bases and 0 bases respectively, with 9 bases between them. Looked up from germline, CDR1 is SGDLS and CDR2 is YYNGEE. CDR3 length: 15 amino acids. The CDR3 region is CASSVGAAMNTEAFF. The CDR3 DNA is TGTGCCAGCAGCGTAGGGGCAGCCATGAACACTGAAGCTTTCTTT.

V usage is TRBV3-1 (or the pseudogene TRBV3-2) and J usage is TRBJ1-2, with no clear D. Trimming cost V 5 bases and J 8 bases, with 15 bases left between them. Looked up from germline, CDR1 is LGHDT and CDR2 is YNNKEL (reference sequence). There are 13 residues in the CDR3. The CDR3 loop reads CASSVPGVRGYTF. The CDR3 DNA sequence: TGTGCCAGCAGCGTACCGGGAGTAAGGGGCTACACCTTC.

V is TRBV10-3 and J is TRBJ1-2; D unresolved. Germline values: CDR1 ENHRY, CDR2 SYGVKD. The V end was cut by 4 bases, the J end by 1 base, with 4 bases between. The CDR3 sequence is 12 residues long. The CDR3 sequence is CAISGSNYGYTF. The CDR3 bases are TGTGCCATCAGTGGGAGTAACTATGGCTACACCTTC.

The chain joins TRBV6-2 or TRBV6-3 to TRBJ1-2; D unresolved. The CDR3 consists of 16 residues. CDR1 MNHEY and CDR2 SVGEGT come from the germline V gene. The V gene lost 4 bases and the J gene lost 4 bases, with 19 bases spanning the gap. CDR3 amino acids: CASSSYRERDAYGYTF. In DNA, the CDR3 is TGTGCCAGCAGTTCCTACCGGGAGAGGGATGCCTATGGCTACACCTTC.

The V and J genes are TRBV9 and TRBJ2-1; weak D call: TRBD2 (6 bases). With 0 bases removed from V and 9 bases from J, the gap between germline ends came to 10 bases. The germline V gene has CDR1 SGDLS and CDR2 YYNGEE. There are 13 residues in the CDR3. CDR3 bases: TGTGCCAGCAGCGTAGGACTAGTTATTGAGCAGTTCTTC. Amino acid sequence: CASSVGLVIEQFF.

The V gene is TRBV4-1, the J gene TRBJ1-2; 7 nucleotides agree with TRBD1. Germline CDR1 MGHRA, CDR2 YSYEKL. Trimming removed 0 bases from V and 8 bases from J; junction bases left unmatched: 15. This CDR3 contains 17 residues. CDR3 residues: CASSQDTGAAPEKGYTF. The CDR3 DNA reads as TGCGCCAGCAGCCAAGATACAGGGGCCGCTCCGGAAAAGGGCTACACCTTC.

Comments on this clone: The junction shows a germline mismatch at one end, possibly a read error. The chain carries TRBV7-7 and TRBJ1-4, with D uncertain. Germline assignment: CDR1 SSHAT and CDR2 FNYEAQ (reference sequence). This CDR3 region has 15 residues. The CDR3 spells CASSPSQWSGEKLFF. The CDR3 nucleotides read TGTGCTAGCAGCCCCAGCCAGTGGAGCGGTGAAAAACTGTTTTTT. The full variable domain, its missing parts supplied by reference TRBV7-7 and TRBJ1-4, is GAGVSQSPRYKVTKRGQDVTLRCDPISSHATLYWYQQALGQGPEFLTYFNYEAQPDKSGLPSDRFSAERPEGSISTLTIQRTEQRDSAMYRCASSPSQWSGEKLFFGSGTQLSVL.

V gene TRBV6-5 combines with J gene TRBJ1-2; possible D gene TRBD1, 6 bases. Germline assignment: CDR1 MNHEY and CDR2 SVGAGI. Trimming shortened V by 6 bases and J by 4 bases, and 12 bases separated the two germline ends. This CDR3 has 13 residues. The CDR3 is CASSPRGSYGYTF. CDR3 nucleotide sequence: TGTGCCAGCAGCCCCAGGGGCTCCTATGGCTACACCTTC.

This chain uses TRBV19 with TRBJ1-5; 7 bases align to TRBD1. Germline lookup yields CDR1 LNHDA and CDR2 SQIVND (reference sequence). The trim removed 2 bases at V and 5 bases at J, leaving 12 bases unmatched. This CDR3 comprises 17 residues. CDR3 in amino acids: CASSILQGIEDDQPQHF. CDR3 bases: TGTGCCAGTAGTATATTACAGGGGATAGAAGACGATCAGCCCCAGCATTTT.

The gene calls are TRBV19 and TRBJ1-1; no clear D gene. Per the germline V gene, CDR1 is LNHDA and CDR2 is SQIVND (reference sequence). The CDR3 is 15 amino acids. V shed 8 bases and J shed 0 bases, with 16 bases lying between them. CDR3 DNA: TGTGCCAGTCGCCTCTTTGACAAACTGAACACTGAAGCTTTCTTT. This translates into CASRLFDKLNTEAFF.

The chain employs TRBV5-4 and TRBJ2-5; D might be TRBD2 (5 bases). V lost 4 bases and J lost 1, with 11 bases in between. The CDR3 totals 14 residues. Germline V gives CDR1 SGHNT, CDR2 YYREEE (reference sequence). CDR3 loop: CASSPPTSQETQYF. Here the CDR3 DNA reads TGTGCCAGCAGCCCACCTACTAGCCAAGAGACCCAGTACTTC.

The chain recombines TRBV5-5 with TRBJ2-7, with 9 bases fitting TRBD2. The CDR3 consists of 13 residues. Per germline, CDR1 SGHKS and CDR2 YYEKEE (reference sequence). The V gene end was trimmed by 7 bases and the J gene end by 2 bases; junction bases not matched to a gene: 4. CDR3 sequence reads: CASGVAGAYEQYF. The CDR3 nucleotides are TGTGCCAGCGGGGTAGCGGGGGCCTACGAGCAGTACTTC.